This T cell receptor (beta chain) stems from a study of control samples from healthy donors and cancer patients. This clone was observed a single time. The table came from immunoSEQ multiplex PCR; TCRdb's copy has only in-frame clones and leaves some out. The table has 170,000 or so clones, roughly 93% seen once. Germline loops: CDR1 DFQATT, CDR2 SNEGSKA (reference sequence). CDR3 length equals 10 residues. Trimming shortened V by 3 bases and J by 5 bases, and 4 bases separated the two germline ends. The sample comprised blood. The rearrangement joins TRBV20-1 to TRBJ2-5; D remains unclear. The TCR comes from a young man in good health. This chain's CDR3 is CSAREETQYF. The CDR3 DNA reads TGCAGTGCTAGGGAGGAGACCCAGTACTTC.